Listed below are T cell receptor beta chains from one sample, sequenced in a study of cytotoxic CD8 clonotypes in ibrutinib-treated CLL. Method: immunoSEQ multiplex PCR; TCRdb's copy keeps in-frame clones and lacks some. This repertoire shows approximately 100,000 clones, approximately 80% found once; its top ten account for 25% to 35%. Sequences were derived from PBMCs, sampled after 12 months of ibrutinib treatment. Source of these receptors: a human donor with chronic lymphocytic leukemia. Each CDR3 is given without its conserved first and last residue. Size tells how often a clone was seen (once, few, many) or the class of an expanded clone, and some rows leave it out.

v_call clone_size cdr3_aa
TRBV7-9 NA ASSLDWGNYGYT
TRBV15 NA ATSRAEGDEQF
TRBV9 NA ASSRRVDKNIQY
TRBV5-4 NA ASSLGNRVTGELF
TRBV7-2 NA ASRGLEGPSGNTIY
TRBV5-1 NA ASSLEPGPYEQY
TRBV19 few ASSIVPGALYEQY
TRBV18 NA ASSHPVPGNTGELF
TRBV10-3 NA AISAEGTEAF
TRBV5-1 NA ASSLGLGGTGELF
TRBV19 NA ASSRGRDTGELF
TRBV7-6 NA ASSFKAAAYEQY
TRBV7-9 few ASSLGTNTEAF
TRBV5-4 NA ASSLDGVEGYT
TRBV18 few ASSPTDSEAF
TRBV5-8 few ASSSPPTGISYEQY
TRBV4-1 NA ASSQRAEKLF
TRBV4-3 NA ASSQTHPGDTQY
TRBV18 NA ASSYGLSSYNEQF
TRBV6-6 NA ASSYPTLHSTDTQY
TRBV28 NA ASSKQGSHEKLF